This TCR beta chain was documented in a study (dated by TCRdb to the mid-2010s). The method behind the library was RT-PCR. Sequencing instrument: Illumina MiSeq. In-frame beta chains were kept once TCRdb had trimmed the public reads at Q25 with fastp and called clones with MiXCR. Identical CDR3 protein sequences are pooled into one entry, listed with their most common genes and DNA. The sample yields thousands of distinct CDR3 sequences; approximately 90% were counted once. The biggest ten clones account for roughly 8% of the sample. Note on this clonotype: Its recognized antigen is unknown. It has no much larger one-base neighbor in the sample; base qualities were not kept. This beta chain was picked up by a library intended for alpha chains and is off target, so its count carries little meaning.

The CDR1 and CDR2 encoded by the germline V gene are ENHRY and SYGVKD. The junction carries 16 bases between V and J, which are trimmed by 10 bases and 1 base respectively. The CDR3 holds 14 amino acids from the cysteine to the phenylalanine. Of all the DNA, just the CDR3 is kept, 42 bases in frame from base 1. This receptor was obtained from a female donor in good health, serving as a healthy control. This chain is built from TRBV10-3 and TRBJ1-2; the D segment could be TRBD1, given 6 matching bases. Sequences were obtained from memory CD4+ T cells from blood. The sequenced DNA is TGTGCCACCGGGGGCCCGGAGGGTAACTATGGCTACACCTTC. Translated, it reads CATGGPEGNYGYTF.